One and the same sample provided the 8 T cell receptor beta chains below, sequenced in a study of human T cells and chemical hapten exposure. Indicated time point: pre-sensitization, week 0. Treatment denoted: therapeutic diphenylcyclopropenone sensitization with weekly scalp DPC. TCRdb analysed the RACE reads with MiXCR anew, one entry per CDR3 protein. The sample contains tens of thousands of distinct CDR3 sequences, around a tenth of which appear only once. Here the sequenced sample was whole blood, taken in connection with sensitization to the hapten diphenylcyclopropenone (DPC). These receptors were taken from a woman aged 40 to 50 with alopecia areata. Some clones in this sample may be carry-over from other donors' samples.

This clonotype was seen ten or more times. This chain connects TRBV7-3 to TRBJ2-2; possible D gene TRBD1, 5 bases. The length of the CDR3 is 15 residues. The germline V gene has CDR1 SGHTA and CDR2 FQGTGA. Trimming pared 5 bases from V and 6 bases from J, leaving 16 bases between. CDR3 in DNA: TGTGCCAGCAGCGTATTATCTCAGGGTCCCGGGGAGCTGTTTTTT. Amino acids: CASSVLSQGPGELFF.

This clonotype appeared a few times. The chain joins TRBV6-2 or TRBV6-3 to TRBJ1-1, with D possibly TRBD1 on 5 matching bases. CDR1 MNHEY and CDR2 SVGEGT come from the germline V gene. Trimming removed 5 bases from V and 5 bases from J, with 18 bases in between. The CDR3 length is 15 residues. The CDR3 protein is CASSGARERGTEAFF. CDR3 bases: TGTGCCAGCAGTGGCGCCAGGGAAAGAGGGACTGAAGCTTTCTTT.

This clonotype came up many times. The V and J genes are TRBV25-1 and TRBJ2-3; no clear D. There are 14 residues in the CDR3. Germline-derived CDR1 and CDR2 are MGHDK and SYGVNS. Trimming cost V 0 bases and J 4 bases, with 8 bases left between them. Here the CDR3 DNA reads TGTGCCAGCAGTGAATACAGCCGGCCAGATACGCAGTATTTT. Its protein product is CASSEYSRPDTQYF.

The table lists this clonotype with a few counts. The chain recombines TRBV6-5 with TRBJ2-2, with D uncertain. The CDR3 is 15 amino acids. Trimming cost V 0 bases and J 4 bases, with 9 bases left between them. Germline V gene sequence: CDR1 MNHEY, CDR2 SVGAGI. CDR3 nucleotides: TGTGCCAGCAGTTACTCGGCTCTTAGCACCGGGGAGCTGTTTTTT. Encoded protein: CASSYSALSTGELFF.

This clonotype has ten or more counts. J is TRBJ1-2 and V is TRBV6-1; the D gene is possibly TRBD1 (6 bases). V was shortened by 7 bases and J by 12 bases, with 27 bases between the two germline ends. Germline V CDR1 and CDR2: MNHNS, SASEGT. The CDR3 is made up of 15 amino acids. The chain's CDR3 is CASTLTGAGTLRDTF. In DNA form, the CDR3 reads TGTGCCAGCACCCTTACTGGCGCAGGGACATTAAGGGACACCTTC.

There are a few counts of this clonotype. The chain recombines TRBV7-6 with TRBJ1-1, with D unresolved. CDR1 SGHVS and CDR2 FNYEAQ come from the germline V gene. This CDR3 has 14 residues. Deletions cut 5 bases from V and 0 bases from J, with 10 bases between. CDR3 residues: CASSLGFLNTEAFF. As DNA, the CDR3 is TGTGCCAGCAGCCTTGGGTTTCTGAACACTGAAGCTTTCTTT.

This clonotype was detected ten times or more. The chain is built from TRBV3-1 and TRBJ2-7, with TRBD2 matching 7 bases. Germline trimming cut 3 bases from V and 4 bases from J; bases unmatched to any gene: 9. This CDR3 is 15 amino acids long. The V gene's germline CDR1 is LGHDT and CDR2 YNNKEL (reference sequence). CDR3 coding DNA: TGTGCCAGCAGCCACGACCGGGACTATATGTACGAGCAGTACTTC. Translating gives CASSHDRDYMYEQYF.

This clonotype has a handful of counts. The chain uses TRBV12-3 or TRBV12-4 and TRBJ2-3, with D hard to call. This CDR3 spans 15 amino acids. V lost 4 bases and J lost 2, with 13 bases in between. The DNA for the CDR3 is TGTGCCAGCAGTTCTCGGAATAAGAACACAGATACGCAGTATTTT. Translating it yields CASSSRNKNTDTQYF.